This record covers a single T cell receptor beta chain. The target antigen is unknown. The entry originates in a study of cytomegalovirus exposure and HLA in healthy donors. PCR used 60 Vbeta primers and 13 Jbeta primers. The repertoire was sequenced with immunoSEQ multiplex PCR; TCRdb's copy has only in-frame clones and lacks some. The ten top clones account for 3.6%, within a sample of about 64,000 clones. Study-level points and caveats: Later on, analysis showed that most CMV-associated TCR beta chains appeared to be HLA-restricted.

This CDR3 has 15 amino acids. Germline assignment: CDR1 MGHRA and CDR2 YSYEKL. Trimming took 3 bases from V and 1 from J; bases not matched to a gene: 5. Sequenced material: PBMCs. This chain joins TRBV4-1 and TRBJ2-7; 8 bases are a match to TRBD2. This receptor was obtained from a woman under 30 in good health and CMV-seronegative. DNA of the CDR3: TGCGCCAGCAGCCAGCCCACTAGCGGTTCCTACGAGCAGTACTTC. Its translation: CASSQPTSGSYEQYF.